The clone carrying this T cell receptor beta chain was seen only a few times. TCRdb re-called the RT-PCR reads with MiXCR, one entry per CDR3 protein. The data show almost 700,000 distinct CDR3 sequences, with 14% seen just once and 3% to 4.5% held by the top ten. CDR3 length: 13 residues. The germline V gene encodes CDR1 MNHEY and CDR2 SVGEGT. Trimming pared 6 bases from V and 10 bases from J, leaving 18 bases between. The receptor was isolated from a female donor in good health, serving as a healthy control. The V call is TRBV6-2 or TRBV6-3, the J call TRBJ1-2; D possibly corresponds to TRBD1 (5 bases). The sequenced sample was memory CD4+ T cells from blood. The CDR3 DNA follows: TGTGCCAGCAGAAGGGACCGTCCTATTGACTACACCTTC. This gives the protein CASRRDRPIDYTF.